The 27 T cell receptor beta chains below were found in one sample sequenced in a study of post-analysis software for immune sequencing data. Study findings and constraints: Patients carried five TRBV segments more frequently than controls did, and TRBV5-6, TRBV5-1 and TRBV20-1 were among them.

The library was made from cDNA and included unique molecular identifiers. TCRdb fed the PCR reads into MiXCR, producing one record per CDR3 protein. The sample has roughly 430,000 distinct CDR3 sequences; 35% to 45% are singletons. Which antigens these TCRs recognize remains unknown. What was sequenced was blood. These TCRs come from a girl aged 2 to 9 with multiple sclerosis.

This clonotype has only a few counts. The V and J genes are TRBV29-1 and TRBJ2-1, with a possible D match to TRBD1 (5 bases). V was clipped by 4 bases and J by 9 bases, with 16 bases between them. CDR3 length: 13 residues. Per germline, CDR1 SQVTM and CDR2 ANQGSEA. The CDR3 nucleotides are TGCAGCGTTGTCTGGCAGGGCCCTACTGAGCAGTTCTTC. Translated, it gives CSVVWQGPTEQFF.

The gene calls are TRBV27 and TRBJ1-6; D remains unclear. The V end was cut by 5 bases, the J end by 6 bases, with 17 bases between. The CDR3 consists of 16 residues. The germline V gene encodes CDR1 MNHEY and CDR2 SMNVEV (reference sequence). CDR3 DNA: TGTGCCAGCAGTCACGCATACGAAGGGATTAATTCACCCCTCCACTTT. It yields the protein CASSHAYEGINSPLHF.

This chain connects TRBV6-1 to TRBJ2-4, with D perhaps given as TRBD1 or TRBD2 (5 bases each). V gave up 7 bases and J gave up 1 base, with 23 bases separating them. The CDR3 contains 18 residues. The V gene's germline CDR1 is MNHNS and CDR2 SASEGT. CDR3 region: CASTSLTGRTFAKNIQYF. CDR3 nucleotide sequence: TGTGCCAGCACCTCATTAACGGGACGGACGTTCGCCAAAAACATTCAGTACTTC.

The table lists this clonotype with a few counts. The chain's CDR3 is CASKGTENRAYGYTF. CDR3 in DNA: TGTGCCAGCAAAGGAACGGAGAACAGGGCCTATGGCTACACCTTC. The rearrangement joins TRBV6-6 to TRBJ1-2, with D maybe TRBD1 (6 bases). The V gene lost 7 bases and the J gene lost 4 bases, with 19 bases spanning the gap. The CDR3 extends over 15 amino acids. The germline V gene encodes CDR1 MNHNY and CDR2 SVGAGI (reference sequence).

J is TRBJ2-7 and V is TRBV5-1; D call uncertain. V was clipped by 0 bases and J by 6 bases, with 7 bases between them. The V gene's germline CDR1 is SGHRS and CDR2 YFSETQ. The CDR3 is made up of 12 amino acids. Here the CDR3 DNA reads TGCGCCAGCAGCTTGGCCAGTAGCGAGCAGTACTTC. Translated: CASSLASSEQYF.

This clonotype was seen only a few times. This chain uses TRBV7-4 with TRBJ2-5, with 14 positions matching TRBD2. Germline values: CDR1 SGHVT, CDR2 SQSDAQ. The CDR3 runs to 15 residues. V shed 5 bases, J shed 5 bases, and the junction held 4 bases outside the gene matches. The CDR3 reads CASSGTSGRWETQYF. CDR3 nucleotide sequence: TGTGCCAGCAGCGGGACTAGCGGGAGATGGGAGACCCAGTACTTC.

The V call is TRBV7-9, the J call TRBJ1-1; D possibly corresponds to TRBD1 (5 bases). Germline CDR1 reads SEHNR; CDR2 reads FQNEAQ (reference sequence). V lost 2 bases and J lost 5, with 12 bases in between. CDR3 length: 14 amino acids. The CDR3 sequence: CASSLRLEGTEAFF. The CDR3, as DNA: TGTGCCAGCAGCTTAAGGCTAGAGGGGACTGAAGCTTTCTTT.

This clonotype was seen repeatedly, ten times or more. Given a much more abundant clone one base away, this may be a read error. The rearrangement links TRBV5-6 to TRBJ2-7; 8 bases agree with TRBD1. The V segment lost 3 bases and the J segment 5 bases; nucleotides outside the gene matches: 7. This CDR3 comprises 14 residues. Germline-derived CDR1 and CDR2 are SGHDT and YYEEEE. In nucleotides, the CDR3 is TGTGCCAGCAGCTGCCCAGGGGGCGCGGACGAGCAGTACTTC. Translated, it gives CASSCPGGADEQYF.

The sample holds a few counts of this clonotype. The J gene is TRBJ2-5, the V gene TRBV7-9, with D unresolved. With 5 bases removed from V and 1 base from J, the gap between germline ends came to 14 bases. This CDR3 comprises 15 residues. The germline V gene encodes CDR1 SEHNR and CDR2 FQNEAQ (reference sequence). Here the CDR3 reads CASSRTTKSQETQYF. The CDR3 DNA sequence: TGTGCCAGCAGCCGGACGACCAAGTCCCAAGAGACCCAGTACTTC.

The J gene is TRBJ2-1, the V gene TRBV6-5; 9 bases fit TRBD1. Near its end, the DNA agrees better with TRBJ2-7, so the J call may be wrong. The CDR3 length is 15 residues. Germline V gives CDR1 MNHEY, CDR2 SVGAGI. The CDR3 is CASSLRTGAYNEQYF. Here the CDR3 DNA reads TGTGCCAGCAGTTTGCGGACAGGGGCCTACAATGAGCAGTACTTC.

This clonotype was observed once. The chain links TRBV5-1 to TRBJ2-3, with unresolved D. V was trimmed by 6 bases and J by 0 bases, leaving 14 bases between them. The CDR3 contains 15 residues. Germline V gene data show CDR1 as SGHRS and CDR2 as YFSETQ. CDR3 DNA sequence: TGCGCCAGCAAGGGATTCCCGGACAGCACAGATACGCAGTATTTT. Amino acids: CASKGFPDSTDTQYF.

This clonotype was recorded a few times. The V call is TRBV10-3, the J call TRBJ2-3; D not resolved. The CDR3 has 13 residues. V lost 6 bases, J lost 2 bases, and 9 bases lay in between. The V gene's germline CDR1 is ENHRY and CDR2 SYGVKD. Here the CDR3 DNA reads TGTGCCATCAGGGGCTCCCACACAGATACGCAGTATTTT. Translated, it gives CAIRGSHTDTQYF.

The chain links TRBV7-9 to TRBJ1-1, with D possibly matching TRBD1 (5 bases). Trimming removed 5 bases from V and 0 bases from J, with 19 bases in between. Germline CDR1 and CDR2: SEHNR and FQNEAQ (reference sequence). The CDR3 totals 17 residues. Written as DNA, the CDR3 is TGTGCCAGCAGCGCGCTTCAGGGAAACAGCATGAACACTGAAGCTTTCTTT. Encoded protein: CASSALQGNSMNTEAFF.

This clonotype was detected only a few times. The rearrangement links TRBV21-1 to TRBJ1-6; the D call of TRBD1 is as the table states it, not checked on the DNA. TRBV21-1 is given as a pseudogene. There are 16 residues in the CDR3. CDR3 residues: CASSKTRTGTQSPLHF. In nucleotides, the CDR3 is TGTGCCAGCAGCAAAACGCGGACAGGGACGCAATCACCCCTCCACTTT.

The CDR3 nucleotides are TGCAGTGCTAGAGGGGACAGGGGATTTGGCTACGAGCAGTACTTC. This translates into CSARGDRGFGYEQYF. This chain uses TRBV20-1 with TRBJ2-7; TRBD1 aligns across 10 bases. V dropped 1 base and J dropped 3; count of bases not matched to a gene: 6. CDR1 DFQATT and CDR2 SNEGSKA come from the germline V gene (reference sequence). The CDR3 runs 15 residues.

This clonotype was recorded a few times. The chain is built from TRBV14 and TRBJ1-2; a possible D gene is TRBD1 (6 bases). Germline V gives CDR1 SGHDN, CDR2 FVKESK. Trimming took off 4 bases at V and 7 bases at J, with 13 bases between the two ends. CDR3 length: 13 amino acids. The CDR3 region is CASSLSRGAGYTF. The CDR3 DNA is TGTGCCAGCAGCCTCAGTCGGGGGGCTGGCTACACCTTC. The full variable domain, its missing parts supplied by reference TRBV14 and TRBJ1-2, is EAGVTQFPSHSVIEKGQTVTLRCDPISGHDNLYWYRRVMGKEIKFLLHFVKESKQDESGMPNNRFLAERTGGTYSTLKVQPAELEDSGVYFCASSLSRGAGYTFGSGTRLTVV.

This clonotype has just a few counts. V and J are TRBV2 and TRBJ2-7; TRBD2 agrees at 11 bases. Germline lookup yields CDR1 SNHLY and CDR2 FYNNEI. This CDR3 spans 13 amino acids. Trimming took 5 bases from V and 6 from J; bases not matched to a gene: 3. CDR3 coding DNA: TGTGCCAGCAGTCCTAGCGGGGGGAGCGAGCAGTACTTC. This gives the protein CASSPSGGSEQYF. Looking up the rest from reference TRBV2 and TRBJ2-7 gives the full variable domain: EPEVTQTPSHQVTQMGQEVILRCVPISNHLYFYWYRQILGQKVEFLVSFYNNEISEKSEIFDDQFSVERPDGSNFTLKIRSTKLEDSAMYFCASSPSGGSEQYFGPGTRLTVT.

This clonotype was recorded only once. This chain uses TRBV28 with TRBJ1-5; D is ambiguous. V was shortened by 6 bases and J by 1 base, with 16 bases between the two germline ends. Germline CDR1 and CDR2: MDHEN and SYDVKM. CDR3 size: 16 residues. The CDR3 DNA reads as TGTGCCAGCAGCCAAGGTCAACCATGGAGCAATCAGCCCCAGCATTTT. It translates to CASSQGQPWSNQPQHF.

This clonotype has only a few counts. The genes are TRBV3-1 and TRBJ2-7, with unresolved D. This CDR3 region has 11 residues. Germline CDR1 LGHDT, CDR2 YNNKEL (reference sequence). The germline V and J ends were trimmed by 4 bases and 3 bases, with 4 bases remaining between them. The CDR3 coding sequence is TGTGCCAGCAGCCGGGTCTACGAGCAGTACTTC. It specifies CASSRVYEQYF.

The chain is built from TRBV24-1 and TRBJ2-2, with TRBD1 matching 8 bases. The CDR3 has 17 residues. Trimming cost V 4 bases and J 1 base; bases outside gene matches: 7. Germline CDR1 reads KGHDR; CDR2 reads SFDVKD. The CDR3 is CATSDRTGTGNTGELFF. The CDR3 bases are TGTGCCACCAGTGACCGTACCGGGACAGGGAACACCGGGGAGCTGTTTTTT.

The rearrangement uses TRBV10-3 and TRBJ2-7, with D possibly matching TRBD1 (6 bases). The CDR3 consists of 13 residues. Germline lookup yields CDR1 ENHRY and CDR2 SYGVKD. Trimming removed 4 bases from V and 5 bases from J, with 12 bases in between. The CDR3 coding sequence is TGTGCCATCAGTGCAAAGGGGGAAAACGAGCAGTACTTC. Protein product: CAISAKGENEQYF.

The chain links TRBV7-2 to TRBJ2-1; D possibly matches TRBD1 or TRBD2 (5 bases each). From germline, CDR1 is SGHTA and CDR2 FQGNSA. This CDR3 region has 13 residues. With 8 bases removed from V and 4 bases from J, the gap between germline ends came to 12 bases. CDR3 in DNA: TGTGCCAGCGGCCGGGGCGATTACAATGAGCAGTTCTTC. Translation: CASGRGDYNEQFF. The full variable domain, completed using reference TRBV7-2 and TRBJ2-1, is GAGVSQSPSNKVTEKGKDVELRCDPISGHTALYWYRQSLGQGLEFLIYFQGNSAPDKSGLPSDRFSAERTGGSVSTLTIQRTQQEDSAVYLCASGRGDYNEQFFGPGTRLTVL.

The chain recombines TRBV4-1 with TRBJ2-7; 8 nucleotides align to TRBD2. CDR1 MGHRA and CDR2 YSYEKL come from the germline V gene. This CDR3 region has 15 residues. V was clipped by 4 bases and J by 3 bases; unmatched bases: 8. The DNA for the CDR3 is TGCGCCAGCAGCCTGTCGGGAGGGTTCAGCTACGAGCAGTACTTC. It encodes CASSLSGGFSYEQYF.

The chain carries TRBV6-1 and TRBJ1-2, with 7 bases lining up with TRBD1. Germline values: CDR1 MNHNS, CDR2 SASEGT. The CDR3 totals 15 residues. V gave up 6 bases and J gave up 0 bases; unmatched junction bases: 7. The CDR3 DNA sequence: TGTGCCAGCAGAGCGAACAGGGGCGCTAACTATGGCTACACCTTC. Amino acid sequence: CASRANRGANYGYTF.

V gene TRBV12-3 or TRBV12-4 combines with J gene TRBJ1-2; the match to TRBD1 covers 8 bases. V shed 5 bases and J 4 bases; nucleotides not matched to a gene: 6. This CDR3 spans 14 amino acids. CDR3 loop: CASSRQGRGYGYTF. CDR3 bases: TGTGCCAGCAGTAGACAGGGGAGGGGCTATGGCTACACCTTC.

The sample holds a few counts of this clonotype. The rearrangement joins TRBV29-1 to TRBJ2-7, with D possibly being TRBD2 (6 bases). Trimming left V 4 bases short and J 3 bases short, with 10 bases between. The CDR3 covers 12 residues. Germline assignment: CDR1 SQVTM and CDR2 ANQGSEA. CDR3 nucleotide sequence: TGCAGCGTTGTGCGGGGAAGCTACGAGCAGTACTTC. Encoded protein: CSVVRGSYEQYF.

In DNA form, the CDR3 reads TGTGCCAGCAGTAGGTGGAAGACTAATGAAAAACTGTTTTTT. Translation gives CASSRWKTNEKLFF. The rearrangement joins TRBV6-5 to TRBJ1-4; no reliable D call. Germline V lookup: CDR1 MNHEY, CDR2 SVGAGI. The V gene lost 5 bases and the J gene lost 2 bases, with 9 bases spanning the gap. CDR3 length: 14 amino acids.